This section outlines one TCR beta chain sequence together with its context. No antigen is known for it. Base qualities are not provided; no much larger clone lies one nucleotide away. The data originate from a study of T cell responses to AZD1222 COVID-19 vaccine (dated by TCRdb to the early 2020s). For the study in its entirety: TCR sequencing was performed for 230 to 250 trial participants, of whom roughly 200 were given two doses of AZD1222 and around 26 were given two doses of MenACWY control vaccine. Trial participants were enrolled by age into subgroups of 18-55, 56-69 and 70-plus years, and around 150, 29 and 61 TCR-sequenced participants, respectively, were included in these subgroups.

The germline V gene encodes CDR1 SGHNT and CDR2 YENEEA. Trimming takes 5 bases from V and 1 base from J, and the germline ends sit 11 bases apart. Spanning cysteine to phenylalanine, the CDR3 consists of 14 amino acids. Only the CDR3 part of the read is kept: 42 bases, read in frame from the first base. General findings and caveats noted by the study authors: Conclusions about previously exposed vaccinees are limited, since just 5 or 6 AZD1222 recipients were seropositive for SARS-CoV-2 at baseline. CD4 TCRs associated with the vaccine covered the entire spike protein, and the dominant responses were in regions 160-218 and 743-854. Participants were mostly white British, with more females than males. The authors suggested clonal diversity may have been underestimated. The 56-69-year group was small, and its depth increase did not reach significance, likely because of low power. Epitopes outside the regions mutated in the B.1.351 and B.1.1.7 variants were reportedly recognized by nearly half of the unique spike-specific TCRs. Because no samples from the day 14 peak response were available, repertoires could be characterized only after the peak T cell response. Spike-specific TCR breadth and depth rose significantly after two AZD1222 doses compared with day 0 and with MenACWY recipients.

In light of the paper, this sample's time point label describes: baseline before first vaccination. The meaning of the sample's treatment or condition label: meningococcal conjugate vaccine given as trial control. The vaccinee samples were drawn from two UK trials, COV001 and COV002, one of which was a single-blind randomized controlled phase 2/3 trial testing AZD1222 (ChAdOx1 nCoV-19) in healthy adults. For TCRbeta chain sequencing, PBMC samples from trial participants were taken at day 0 and at day 28 after the second dose. The CDR3 regions of human TCRbeta chains were analyzed by immunosequencing. As for the authors' bioinformatics: Repertoire TCRs were checked for matches against a reference library of SARS-CoV-2-specific TCRs that had been generated using the MIRA antigen-specificity platform. Breadth meant the fraction of unique TCRs that were SARS-CoV-2-associated, whereas depth meant the fraction of total T cells that were SARS-CoV-2-associated. Using the MIRA data, every spike-specific TCR was mapped to the spike region that the TCR reacted to and assigned to either a CD4 or a CD8 class. Log10-transformed breadth and depth values were compared by one-way ANOVA with Sidak's multiple comparisons tests. The source is immuneACCESS, and TCRdb retained only in-frame sequences with V and J called. Part of the clones is not carried over; for the studies checked, unresolved V genes explain less than half of this, and the remainder is unexplained. The V and J calls and clone size were taken over from that table, and D and trimming were inferred from the DNA. The sample profile shows roughly 150,000 clones; approximately 88% of them were found once. 3% to 4% of the sample lies in the top ten.

This clonotype originated in an adult in good health. The chain joins TRBV11-3 to TRBJ2-5; no confident D gene assignment can be made. This material consisted of peripheral blood, taken on day 0 of MenACWY control vaccination. DNA sequence: TGTGCCAGCAGCATAGGAAGGGCCCAAGAGACCCAGTACTTC. Translated, this is CASSIGRAQETQYF.